These T cell receptor beta chains were read from a single sample in a study of monozygotic twins with inflammatory bowel disease. TCRdb re-called the 5' RACE reads; every CDR3 protein appears as one record, without DNA. Its table records approximately 150,000 distinct CDR3 sequences. The specimen sequenced was blood. The source is a human donor with ulcerative colitis or Crohn's disease, or a healthy co-twin of an affected twin (not recorded which). CDR3s include the opening cysteine and the closing phenylalanine or tryptophan.

CDR3 length: 14
V gene: TRBV5-1
J gene: TRBJ2-7
CDR3 protein: CASRAMDGSYEQYF

CDR3 length: 13
V gene: TRBV20-1
J gene: TRBJ2-2
CDR3 protein: CSGGTGPTGELFF

CDR3 length: 15
V gene: TRBV4-2
J gene: TRBJ2-5
CDR3 protein: CASSQALDLQETQYF

CDR3 length: 13
V gene: TRBV7-3
J gene: TRBJ2-3
CDR3 protein: CASSPPGTHTQYF

CDR3 length: 17
V gene: TRBV20-1
J gene: TRBJ1-2
CDR3 protein: CSASSGDRRQINYGYTF

CDR3 length: 16
V gene: TRBV9
J gene: TRBJ2-1
CDR3 protein: CASSVGPGTEGNEQFF

CDR3 length: 15
V gene: TRBV5-1
J gene: TRBJ1-6
CDR3 protein: CASSLGDGRDSPLHF

CDR3 length: 15
V gene: TRBV4-1
J gene: TRBJ1-4
CDR3 protein: CASSLYRGGNEKLFF

CDR3 length: 18
V gene: TRBV29-1
J gene: TRBJ2-5
CDR3 protein: CSVEETATSPSTLETQYF

CDR3 length: 16
V gene: TRBV25-1
J gene: TRBJ2-7
CDR3 protein: CASSPTFGTWGYEQYF

CDR3 length: 17
V gene: TRBV4-3
J gene: TRBJ2-1
CDR3 protein: CASSQDLRGGPYNEQFF

CDR3 length: 16
V gene: TRBV5-1
J gene: TRBJ1-6
CDR3 protein: CASSSVNNRGNSPLHF

CDR3 length: 16
V gene: TRBV7-9
J gene: TRBJ1-2
CDR3 protein: CASSSPLAPDGDGYTF

CDR3 length: 15
V gene: TRBV5-1
J gene: TRBJ1-1
CDR3 protein: CASSLAIGGGTEAFF

CDR3 length: 14
V gene: TRBV20-1
J gene: TRBJ2-7
CDR3 protein: CSAPRTGYTYEQYF

CDR3 length: 14
V gene: TRBV6-2/TRBV6-3
J gene: TRBJ2-7
CDR3 protein: CASSYRQGGYEQYF

CDR3 length: 15
V gene: TRBV6-1
J gene: TRBJ2-1
CDR3 protein: CASSQGTRSYNEQFF

CDR3 length: 18
V gene: TRBV5-3
J gene: TRBJ2-7
CDR3 protein: CARSFSIARHCQDYEQYF

CDR3 length: 20
V gene: TRBV4-2
J gene: TRBJ2-4
CDR3 protein: CASSQDIDRVAPLAKNIQYF

CDR3 length: 17
V gene: TRBV20-1
J gene: TRBJ2-1
CDR3 protein: CSARSMSGGVLKNEQFF

CDR3 length: 14
V gene: TRBV7-2
J gene: TRBJ2-2
CDR3 protein: CASSLSGPTGELFF

CDR3 length: 15
V gene: TRBV19
J gene: TRBJ2-2
CDR3 protein: CASRVETPLPGELFF

CDR3 length: 14
V gene: TRBV5-1
J gene: TRBJ2-7
CDR3 protein: CASSSGTGTTRQYF

CDR3 length: 16
V gene: TRBV6-1
J gene: TRBJ2-7
CDR3 protein: CASSKGLAGAWDEQYF

CDR3 length: 14
V gene: TRBV7-2
J gene: TRBJ2-1
CDR3 protein: CASSQQGAYNEQFF

CDR3 length: 14
V gene: TRBV5-5
J gene: TRBJ1-1
CDR3 protein: CASSPPLDGSEAFF

CDR3 length: 15
V gene: TRBV12-3/TRBV12-4
J gene: TRBJ2-4
CDR3 protein: CASSLALPGFNIQYF

CDR3 length: 11
V gene: TRBV6-2/TRBV6-3
J gene: TRBJ2-1
CDR3 protein: CASSPWNEQFF

CDR3 length: 14
V gene: TRBV4-3
J gene: TRBJ1-4
CDR3 protein: CASSQGQGGEKLFF

CDR3 length: 15
V gene: TRBV19
J gene: TRBJ2-4
CDR3 protein: CASMIVGGAKNIQYF

CDR3 length: 15
V gene: TRBV5-1
J gene: TRBJ2-5
CDR3 protein: CASSLAGTAEETQYF

CDR3 length: 12
V gene: TRBV10-3
J gene: TRBJ2-7
CDR3 protein: CAITQGQHEQYF

CDR3 length: 18
V gene: TRBV20-1
J gene: TRBJ2-7
CDR3 protein: CSARDSGRTSGGSYEQYF

CDR3 length: 17
V gene: TRBV6-5
J gene: TRBJ2-6
CDR3 protein: CASSYGGLETGANVLTF

CDR3 length: 14
V gene: TRBV5-6
J gene: TRBJ1-2
CDR3 protein: CASSFTDRVHGYTF

CDR3 length: 16
V gene: TRBV6-2/TRBV6-3
J gene: TRBJ1-2
CDR3 protein: CASSYSIGGSNYGYTF

CDR3 length: 12
V gene: TRBV6-1
J gene: TRBJ2-5
CDR3 protein: CASDRGAETQYF